This T cell receptor beta chain derives from a study of cytomegalovirus exposure and HLA in healthy donors. The PCR made use of 60 Vbeta and 13 Jbeta primers. Measured with immunoSEQ multiplex PCR; TCRdb has only the in-frame clones, and not every one. The sample has about 110,000 clones; roughly 69% are singletons. V shed 2 bases and J shed 5 bases, with 10 bases lying between them. The CDR3 spans 15 residues. The germline CDR1 and CDR2 sequences are MNHNY and SVGAGI (reference sequence). The material sequenced was PBMCs. The chain carries TRBV6-6 and TRBJ1-6; no reliable D call. This sequence originates from a woman in her 70s in good health and CMV-seropositive. CDR3 sequence (DNA): TGTGCCAGCAGTTACATGGCTCCAAATAATTCACCCCTCCACTTT. This sequence encodes CASSYMAPNNSPLHF.